These 26 T cell receptor beta chains came from one sample sequenced in a study of graft-versus-host responses after intestinal transplantation. The repertoire was sequenced with immunoSEQ multiplex PCR; TCRdb's copy has only in-frame clones and lacks some. The sample lists more than 85,000 clones, 85% to 95% occurring once. For these receptors, no antigen is known. This material consisted of unstimulated CD8+ T cells sorted from spleen or lymph node cells, taken before intestinal transplant. These receptors all stem from a human donor who received an intestinal transplant.

The genes are TRBV29-1 and TRBJ1-2, with 9 bases matching TRBD1. With 5 bases clipped from V and 2 bases from J, the junction kept 6 bases outside the gene matches. Germline loops: CDR1 SQVTM, CDR2 ANQGSEA. The CDR3 runs to 14 residues. Here the CDR3 reads CSVSLQGANYGYTF. CDR3 in DNA: TGCAGCGTTTCCTTACAGGGGGCAAACTATGGCTACACCTTC.

In DNA, the CDR3 is TGCGCCAGCAGCCAAGATTTCACCTCGTTCTTAGATAGCACAGATACGCAGTATTTT. This translates into CASSQDFTSFLDSTDTQYF. The chain links TRBV4-3 to TRBJ2-3; D gene ambiguous. CDR1 and CDR2 (germline): LGHNA, YSLEER. Trimming left V 0 bases short and J 0 bases short, with 19 bases between. The CDR3 loop spans 19 amino acids.

This rearrangement joins TRBV30 to TRBJ2-2; 7 nucleotides match TRBD1. This CDR3 spans 12 amino acids. V was clipped by 6 bases and J by 7 bases; unmatched bases: 5. The germline CDR1 and CDR2 sequences are GTSNPN and SVGIG (reference sequence). CDR3 sequence reads: CACTTGVGELFF. The CDR3 DNA follows: TGTGCCTGCACTACAGGGGTCGGGGAGCTGTTTTTT. The full variable domain, in which reference TRBV30 and TRBJ2-2 provide the parts outside the CDR3, is SQTIHQWPATLVQPVGSPLSLECTVEGTSNPNLYWYRQAAGRGLQLLFYSVGIGQISSEVPQNLSASRPQDRQFILSSKKLLLSDSGFYLCACTTGVGELFFGEGSRLTVL.

The chain uses TRBV29-1 and TRBJ2-7, with D possibly being TRBD1 (8 bases). CDR1 and CDR2 from the germline V gene are SQVTM and ANQGSEA. V was clipped by 7 bases and J by 2 bases, with 12 bases between them. This CDR3 contains 12 residues. CDR3 sequence: CSEQGGAYEQYF. In DNA form, the CDR3 reads TGCAGCGAACAGGGGGGGGCCTACGAGCAGTACTTC.

The rearrangement links TRBV18 to TRBJ1-6; D possibly corresponds to TRBD1 (5 bases). V shed 4 bases and J shed 6 bases, with 13 bases lying between them. Germline CDR1 reads KGHSH; CDR2 reads LQKENI. CDR3 length equals 15 residues. Here the CDR3 DNA reads TGTGCCAGCTCACGTAACGACAGTCTTAATTCACCCCTCCACTTT. It yields the protein CASSRNDSLNSPLHF.

The rearrangement joins TRBV7-2 to TRBJ2-1, with 8 bases lining up with TRBD2. The CDR3 has 17 amino acids. Germline V gene sequence: CDR1 SGHTA, CDR2 FQGNSA. V was clipped by 1 base and J by 4 bases; unmatched bases: 9. CDR3 in amino acids: CASSLVRQRGPYNEQFF. The CDR3 DNA is TGTGCCAGCAGCTTAGTCAGGCAGCGGGGGCCTTACAATGAGCAGTTCTTC.

The rearrangement links TRBV12-5 to TRBJ1-1, with D tentatively TRBD1 (5 bases). This CDR3 is built from 15 residues. Germline-derived CDR1 and CDR2 are LGHNT and FRNRAP. V was shortened by 5 bases and J by 4 bases, with 17 bases between the two germline ends. The CDR3 DNA reads as TGTGCTAGTGGTACTCCCTTAGGGGTCAGCACTGAAGCTTTCTTT. Its translation is CASGTPLGVSTEAFF.

The rearrangement uses TRBV7-6 and TRBJ1-1; tentatively, D is TRBD1 (6 bases). CDR1 and CDR2 (germline): SGHVS, FNYEAQ. Trimming removed 7 bases at V and 6 bases at J, with 21 bases between. The CDR3 length is 15 residues. The CDR3 DNA reads TGTGCCAGCACCCAGGGGTTTTCCTTCGGCGCTGAAGCTTTCTTT. It is translated as CASTQGFSFGAEAFF.

The V gene is TRBV9, the J gene TRBJ2-5, with 8 bases fitting TRBD2. CDR3 length: 14 amino acids. CDR1 is SGDLS and CDR2 is YYNGEE in the germline V gene. J gave up 4 bases and V 0 bases, and 2 bases lay outside the gene matches. CDR3 sequence: CASSVDSGAETQYF. CDR3 bases: TGTGCCAGCAGCGTAGATAGCGGGGCAGAGACCCAGTACTTC.

V and J are TRBV4-1 and TRBJ1-1; D unresolved. Trimming removed 0 bases from V and 7 bases from J, with 15 bases in between. The germline gives CDR1 MGHRA, CDR2 YSYEKL. The CDR3 covers 15 residues. The CDR3 nucleotides are TGCGCCAGCAGCCAAGAGGTTGCGGAGGGCGATGAAGCTTTCTTT. This gives the protein CASSQEVAEGDEAFF.

This rearrangement joins TRBV13 to TRBJ1-2, with D possibly matching TRBD1 (5 bases). Between the trimmed V and J ends, which lost 3 bases and 9 bases, there was a span of 8 bases. This CDR3 comprises 11 residues. The germline V gene has CDR1 PRHDT and CDR2 FYEKMQ (reference sequence). In nucleotides, the CDR3 is TGTGCCAGCAGCTTTGACAGTCGCTACACCTTC. Encoded protein: CASSFDSRYTF.

The chain couples TRBV7-8 to TRBJ2-1; TRBD2 aligns across 9 bases. J lost 10 bases, V lost 1 base, and 5 bases had no gene match. Germline CDR1 SGHVS, CDR2 FQNEAQ. The CDR3 is 14 residues long. CDR3 region: CASSLGGGAGEQFF. The CDR3 DNA sequence: TGTGCCAGCAGCTTAGGCGGGGGGGCCGGGGAGCAGTTCTTC.

The J gene is TRBJ2-5, the V gene TRBV29-1; 10 nucleotides agree with TRBD1. The CDR3 loop spans 14 amino acids. Per the germline V gene, CDR1 is SQVTM and CDR2 is ANQGSEA. V dropped 6 bases and J dropped 7; count of bases not matched to a gene: 11. The CDR3 spells CSVDRGQGLATQYF. The CDR3, as DNA: TGCAGCGTCGACCGGGGACAGGGGTTAGCGACCCAGTACTTC.

As concerns this clone: This sample also contains other DNA sequences that code for the same CDR3. This chain joins TRBV7-9 and TRBJ1-1, with 8 positions matching TRBD1. This CDR3 has 14 amino acids. In germline, CDR1 is SEHNR, CDR2 FQNEAQ (reference sequence). The ends lost 5 bases at V and 2 bases at J; junction bases unmatched: 4. The CDR3 DNA reads TGTGCCAGCAGCGCCGGACAGGGAAACACTGAAGCTTTCTTT. It translates to CASSAGQGNTEAFF.

This sequence joins TRBV6-5 and TRBJ2-5; weak D call: TRBD2 (5 bases). Germline CDR1 MNHEY, CDR2 SVGAGI. The germline V and J ends were trimmed by 5 bases and 2 bases, with 15 bases remaining between them. The CDR3 has 15 amino acids. CDR3 loop: CASSNLAGKQETQYF. CDR3 DNA sequence: TGTGCCAGCAGTAACCTCGCCGGGAAACAAGAGACCCAGTACTTC.

The sample holds one count of this clone. This CDR3 reads CASSESTGGFFLDGYTF. The CDR3 DNA reads as TGCGCCAGCAGTGAATCTACAGGGGGATTCTTTTTGGATGGCTACACCTTC. The chain has TRBV10-1 and TRBJ1-2; 8 positions match TRBD1. Germline lookup yields CDR1 WNHNN and CDR2 SYGVQD (reference sequence). The J segment lost 6 bases and the V segment lost 3 bases, leaving 15 bases of the junction unmatched. The CDR3 length is 17 residues.

The chain employs TRBV11-2 and TRBJ2-5; no clear D. Near its end, the DNA agrees better with TRBJ2-7, so the J call may be wrong. Germline V gene data show CDR1 as SGHAT and CDR2 as FQNNGV. This CDR3 has 11 residues. CDR3 DNA sequence: TGTGCCAGCAGCTTAGCACCCGAGCAGTACTTC. As protein: CASSLAPEQYF.

The CDR3 protein is CASSGGGFNQPQHF. CDR3 coding DNA: TGTGCCAGCAGCGGGGGAGGATTCAATCAGCCCCAGCATTTT. The chain uses TRBV5-6 and TRBJ1-5, with D perhaps matching TRBD1 (5 bases). Germline V gives CDR1 SGHDT, CDR2 YYEEEE. CDR3 length: 14 amino acids. With 4 bases removed from V and 3 bases from J, the gap between germline ends came to 11 bases.

The rearrangement joins TRBV5-6 to TRBJ2-7; a weak D match, TRBD2 (6 bases). V lost 0 bases, J lost 6 bases, and 7 bases lay in between. Germline loops: CDR1 SGHDT, CDR2 YYEEEE. The CDR3 runs 12 residues. DNA of the CDR3: TGTGCCAGCAGCTTGGGGAGGGCCGAGCAGTACTTC. Residues: CASSLGRAEQYF.

This clone occurred a few times. The chain carries TRBV5-1 and TRBJ2-7; D gene unclear. Trimming cost V 2 bases and J 3 bases, with 9 bases left between them. Germline V gene data show CDR1 as SGHRS and CDR2 as YFSETQ. This CDR3 comprises 13 residues. In nucleotides, the CDR3 is TGCGCCAGCAGCTTTGAGCCAGGCTACGAGCAGTACTTC. Protein: CASSFEPGYEQYF.

V gene TRBV4-3 combines with J gene TRBJ2-7; D is ambiguous. The V gene's germline CDR1 is LGHNA and CDR2 YSLEER. The V and J ends lost 0 bases and 5 bases respectively, with 11 bases between them. The CDR3 is made up of 14 amino acids. CDR3 sequence: CASSQDRTSDEQYF. The CDR3, as DNA: TGCGCCAGCAGCCAAGATCGTACTTCTGACGAGCAGTACTTC.

The chain is built from TRBV19 and TRBJ1-4; TRBD1 matches 7 bases. The CDR3 covers 15 residues. The J segment lost 5 bases and the V segment lost 0 bases, leaving 3 bases of the junction unmatched. Germline V gene lookup returns CDR1 LNHDA and CDR2 SQIVND (reference sequence). The CDR3: CASSIDPTGNEKLFF. The DNA for the CDR3 is TGTGCCAGTAGTATAGATCCGACAGGGAATGAAAAACTGTTTTTT.

The rearrangement uses TRBV4-3 and TRBJ1-2; D is unclear. Trimming took 0 bases from V and 0 from J, leaving 14 bases between them. Germline loops: CDR1 LGHNA, CDR2 YSLEER. The length of the CDR3 is 17 residues. The CDR3 protein is CASSQETNFGSNYGYTF. In nucleotides, the CDR3 is TGCGCCAGCAGCCAAGAAACGAATTTCGGGTCTAACTATGGCTACACCTTC.

Only a few counts were recorded for this clone. The V call is TRBV19, the J call TRBJ2-7; possibly TRBD2 for D (6 bases). CDR3 length: 13 amino acids. Trimming stripped 3 bases from V and 5 bases from J, with 11 bases between. Germline CDR1 and CDR2: LNHDA and SQIVND (reference sequence). This CDR3 reads CASSIAGPNEQYF. CDR3 sequence (DNA): TGTGCCAGTAGTATCGCGGGACCGAACGAGCAGTACTTC.

The chain carries TRBV10-2 and TRBJ2-1; 12 bases fit TRBD2. The germline V gene has CDR1 WSHSY and CDR2 SAAADI. The trim removed 0 bases at V and 1 base at J, leaving 7 bases unmatched. The CDR3 is 19 residues long. The CDR3: CASSESTSGGRSSYNEQFF. Here the CDR3 DNA reads TGCGCCAGCAGTGAGTCGACTAGCGGGGGCCGCTCTTCCTACAATGAGCAGTTCTTC.

This sequence joins TRBV7-9 and TRBJ2-3, with D perhaps matching TRBD2 (7 bases). CDR3 length: 18 residues. Germline CDR1 and CDR2: SEHNR and FQNEAQ (reference sequence). V was trimmed by 6 bases and J by 0 bases, leaving 22 bases between them. CDR3 residues: CASRSGGWGGLSTDTQYF. CDR3 nucleotides: TGTGCCAGCAGATCTGGCGGGTGGGGGGGCCTCAGCACAGATACGCAGTATTTT.